This T cell receptor beta chain originates from a study of beta chain features in type 1 diabetes. Isolated RNA was reverse transcribed in full, so expressed TCRB transcripts were sequenced. Generated by immunoSEQ multiplex PCR, the TCRdb table keeps only in-frame clones and is missing some. The sample contains around 500,000 clones, roughly an eighth of which appear only once. Study outcomes and limitations: Among type 1 diabetes patients, VDJ junctions had fewer insertions and more deletions. TCRB rearrangement may or may not be influenced by HLA type; here this remained unresolved.

Germline CDR1 reads SEHNR; CDR2 reads FQNEAQ (reference sequence). Trimming pared 0 bases from V and 4 bases from J, leaving 9 bases between. This CDR3 is built from 14 residues. Turning to this clone: Its matching antigen is unknown. Additional DNA sequences in this sample encode the identical CDR3.

The chain is built from TRBV7-9 and TRBJ2-5; TRBD2 might be the D (6 bases). This TCR derives from a woman under 30 in good health. Input material: naive CD4+ T cells from blood. The CDR3 region has the DNA TGTGCCAGCAGCTTAGCGGGGCGGGGAGAGACCCAGTACTTC. Its protein is CASSLAGRGETQYF.